This is a list of T cell receptor beta chains from one sample in a study of blood T cells in healthy people across ages. TCRdb used MiXCR to reprocess the 5' RACE reads, holding one entry per CDR3 protein. The sample lists approximately 830,000 distinct CDR3 sequences; around 68% were seen once. Sequences were obtained from blood. These receptors were collected from a man aged 25 to 40 in good health. Both conserved end residues are part of each CDR3. D genes are given only for firm matches. Some rows mark clone size as missing; the rest say once, few, many or name a class of expanded clone.

TRBJ2-1 | few | TRBV12-3/TRBV12-4 | NA | CASSPRESSYNEQFF | TGTGCCAGCAGTCCCCGGGAGAGCTCCTACAATGAGCAGTTCTTC
TRBJ2-1 | NA | TRBV4-3 | TRBD2 | CASSQLGLAEYNEQFF | TGCGCCAGCAGCCAATTGGGACTAGCGGAATACAATGAGCAGTTCTTC
TRBJ2-3 | NA | TRBV19 | NA | CASSISAASTDTQYF | TGTGCCAGTAGTATCTCAGCGGCTAGCACAGATACGCAGTATTTT
TRBJ2-3 | NA | TRBV7-2 | NA | CASSLPGRTDTQYF | TGTGCCAGCAGCTTACCGGGCCGGACAGATACGCAGTATTTT
TRBJ2-3 | NA | TRBV12-3/TRBV12-4 | NA | CASSWGPNADTQYF | TGTGCCAGCAGTTGGGGCCCAAACGCAGATACGCAGTATTTT
TRBJ2-6 | few | TRBV9 | NA | CASSHDLGYSGANVLTF | TGTGCCAGCAGCCACGATTTGGGGTATTCTGGGGCCAACGTCCTGACTTTC
TRBJ2-4 | few | TRBV4-3 | NA | CASSQGRGQGDSKNIQYF | TGCGCCAGCAGCCAAGGACGCGGGCAGGGGGACTCAAAAAACATTCAGTACTTC
TRBJ2-4 | NA | TRBV10-3 | TRBD1 | CAISPRQGGKDKQYF | TGTGCCATCAGCCCCAGACAGGGTGGTAAGGACAAGCAGTACTTC
TRBJ2-5 | NA | TRBV27 | NA | CASSSGPWDEQYF | TGTGCCAGCAGTAGCGGTCCGTGGGATGAGCAGTACTTC
TRBJ2-7 | NA | TRBV9 | TRBD1 | CASSESGTGLYEQYF | TGTGCCAGCAGCGAATCCGGGACAGGGTTGTACGAGCAGTACTTC
TRBJ2-7 | few | TRBV27 | TRBD1 | CASEGQGEQYF | TGTGCCAGCGAGGGACAGGGCGAGCAGTACTTC
TRBJ2-5 | once | TRBV24-1 | NA | CATSDFGVGETQYF | TGTGCCACCAGTGATTTCGGGGTCGGAGAGACCCAGTACTTC
TRBJ1-1 | NA | TRBV3-1 | TRBD1 | CASSQEGQTNTEAFF | TGTGCCAGCAGCCAAGAGGGACAGACGAACACTGAAGCTTTCTTT
TRBJ2-7 | few | TRBV12-3/TRBV12-4 | NA | CASSLMGGEQYF | TGTGCCAGCAGTTTAATGGGGGGAGAGCAGTACTTC
TRBJ2-5 | NA | TRBV20-1 | TRBD1 | CSARDEDRGWEETQYF | TGCAGTGCTAGAGACGAGGACAGGGGGTGGGAAGAGACCCAGTACTTC
TRBJ2-1 | few | TRBV5-1 | TRBD1 | CASSPRDRGVYNEQFF | TGCGCCAGCAGCCCCCGAGACAGGGGTGTCTACAATGAGCAGTTCTTC
TRBJ2-7 | NA | TRBV4-3 | NA | CASSQEEPSLYYEQYF | TGCGCCAGCAGCCAAGAAGAGCCCTCTCTCTACTACGAGCAGTACTTC
TRBJ1-6 | NA | TRBV10-3 | NA | CAISDSLGSPLHF | TGTGCCATCAGTGACTCGCTAGGTTCACCCCTCCACTTT
TRBJ2-7 | once | TRBV12-3/TRBV12-4 | NA | CASSQRRGGSYEQYF | TGTGCCAGCAGCCAAAGGAGGGGTGGCTCCTACGAGCAGTACTTC
TRBJ2-1 | once | TRBV9 | NA | CASSARPTNEQFF | TGTGCCAGCAGCGCCCGACCGACCAATGAGCAGTTCTTC
TRBJ1-2 | NA | TRBV20-1 | TRBD1 | CSASRTGGGYTF | TGCAGTGCTAGTAGGACAGGGGGCGGCTACACCTTC
TRBJ2-1 | NA | TRBV27 | NA | CASSSLRVAMQGEQFF | TGTGCCAGCAGTTCCTTAAGGGTTGCGATGCAGGGTGAGCAGTTCTTC
TRBJ2-1 | few | TRBV3-1 | NA | CASSHGGRTNEQFF | TGTGCCAGCAGCCACGGGGGGCGAACCAATGAGCAGTTCTTC
TRBJ2-5 | few | TRBV12-3/TRBV12-4 | NA | CASSFSRVQETQYF | TGTGCCAGCAGTTTTTCCAGAGTACAAGAGACCCAGTACTTC
TRBJ2-7 | NA | TRBV7-2 | NA | CASSLFEGINEQYF | TGTGCCAGCAGCTTATTCGAGGGGATCAACGAGCAGTACTTC
TRBJ1-5 | NA | TRBV2 | NA | CASSVEVQVAGNQPQHF | TGTGCCAGCAGTGTGGAGGTACAGGTTGCAGGCAATCAGCCCCAGCATTTT
TRBJ1-2 | NA | TRBV18 | TRBD1 | CASSSTGGSNYGYTF | TGTGCCAGCTCATCGACAGGGGGGAGTAACTATGGCTACACCTTC
TRBJ2-1 | NA | TRBV5-1 | TRBD1 | CASSLVQGQGEQFF | TGCGCCAGCAGCTTGGTACAGGGGCAGGGTGAGCAGTTCTTC
TRBJ1-2 | NA | TRBV3-1 | NA | CASSQGSPYGYTF | TGTGCCAGCAGCCAGGGGAGCCCCTATGGCTACACCTTC
TRBJ2-5 | NA | TRBV5-1 | TRBD1 | CASSIGTEETQYF | TGCGCCAGCAGCATAGGGACAGAAGAGACCCAGTACTTC
TRBJ2-4 | NA | TRBV15 | TRBD1 | CATSREQGPNTIAKNIQYF | TGTGCCACCAGCAGAGAACAGGGGCCCAATACGATAGCCAAAAACATTCAGTACTTC
TRBJ2-7 | many | TRBV5-1 | TRBD1 | CASSLVLTGGSYEQYF | TGCGCCAGCAGCTTGGTCCTCACAGGGGGCTCCTACGAGCAGTACTTC
TRBJ2-1 | NA | TRBV2 | NA | CASSEMRGPYNEQFF | TGTGCCAGCAGTGAAATGCGGGGGCCTTACAATGAGCAGTTCTTC
TRBJ2-7 | NA | TRBV4-3 | TRBD2 | CASSLGLAGGPSSYEQYF | TGCGCCAGCAGCCTCGGACTAGCGGGGGGCCCTAGCTCCTACGAGCAGTACTTC
TRBJ2-3 | few | TRBV6-2/TRBV6-3 | TRBD2 | CASNGPGLAGTDTQYF | TGTGCCAGCAACGGACCGGGACTAGCGGGAACAGATACGCAGTATTTT
TRBJ2-5 | NA | TRBV12-3/TRBV12-4 | NA | CASSFWKETQYF | TGTGCCAGCAGTTTTTGGAAAGAGACCCAGTACTTC
TRBJ2-1 | NA | TRBV12-3/TRBV12-4 | TRBD1 | CASSQIPGQGAPNEQFF | TGTGCCAGCAGCCAGATCCCGGGACAGGGGGCGCCCAATGAGCAGTTCTTC
TRBJ2-3 | NA | TRBV12-3/TRBV12-4 | NA | CASTPGGPYTQYF | TGTGCCAGCACTCCCGGGGGGCCGTATACGCAGTATTTT
TRBJ2-7 | NA | TRBV5-1 | TRBD1 | CASSGWDRGADEQYF | TGCGCCAGCAGCGGCTGGGACAGGGGGGCCGACGAGCAGTACTTC
TRBJ2-5 | NA | TRBV20-1 | NA | CSLRGPGETQYF | TGCAGTCTCCGGGGGCCTGGAGAGACCCAGTACTTC
TRBJ2-5 | few | TRBV12-3/TRBV12-4 | TRBD1 | CASSTGDRETQYF | TGTGCCAGCAGTACAGGGGACCGTGAGACCCAGTACTTC
TRBJ2-7 | few | TRBV6-1 | NA | CASLLGSPRSYEQYF | TGTGCCAGCCTCCTGGGGTCTCCCCGCTCCTACGAGCAGTACTTC
TRBJ2-1 | NA | TRBV13 | NA | CASSSGFNGMNEQFF | TGTGCCAGCAGCTCGGGATTTAACGGAATGAATGAGCAGTTCTTC
TRBJ2-5 | NA | TRBV6-2/TRBV6-3 | TRBD2 | CASSYYRYGGGLHQETQYF | TGTGCCAGCAGTTATTACCGGTATGGCGGGGGACTTCATCAAGAGACCCAGTACTTC
TRBJ1-6 | NA | TRBV3-1 | TRBD1 | CASSQEGQGNSPLHF | TGTGCCAGCAGCCAAGAGGGACAGGGAAATTCACCCCTCCACTTT
TRBJ2-5 | few | TRBV12-3/TRBV12-4 | TRBD2 | CASNRGGHETQYF | TGTGCCAGCAACCGGGGGGGACACGAGACCCAGTACTTC